The T cell receptor (beta chain) under discussion was sequenced for a study of blood T cell repertoires in COVID-19. Across the whole study: The United States, Italy and Spain provided the acute and convalescent COVID-19 samples. PBMCs, B-cell-depleted T cells, or T cells were the source of the cDNA or gDNA that made up the material.

Original data processing: Amplification of reference gene primers provided the estimated nucleated cell counts. Method: immunoSEQ multiplex PCR; TCRdb's copy keeps in-frame clones and lacks some. From that table come the V and J calls and clone size; the DNA was used to work out D and trimming. The sample records fewer than 300,000 clones, 91% being singletons. V lost 4 bases and J 0 bases, leaving 13 bases between the germline ends. The germline CDR1 and CDR2 sequences are GTSNPN and SVGIG (reference sequence). This CDR3 is 15 amino acids long. The specimen was peripheral blood. The clonotype originates from a woman aged 25-40 years with COVID-19, enrolled during active disease. The chain links TRBV30 to TRBJ2-1, with a weak D call TRBD2 (6 bases). This CDR3 reads CAWTGRAYSYNEQFF. CDR3 DNA sequence: TGTGCCTGGACCGGGAGAGCGTACTCCTACAATGAGCAGTTCTTC.